The 6 T cell receptor beta chains presented below share a single source sample, sequenced in a study of blood T cell repertoires in COVID-19. Data came from immunoSEQ multiplex PCR; TCRdb stores just in-frame clones and leaves some out. The sample consists of tens of thousands of clones, around 67% of them appearing once. The sequenced sample was peripheral blood. All receptors derive from a woman in her sixties or seventies with acute or convalescent COVID-19.

This clone was detected once. The gene calls are TRBV6-4 and TRBJ1-1; TRBD1 might be the D (6 bases). The CDR3 runs to 14 residues. In germline, CDR1 is MRHNA, CDR2 SNTAGT. V lost 5 bases to trimming and J lost 5 bases, with 15 bases between them. Here the CDR3 reads CASSPSGVETEAFF. For the CDR3, the DNA is TGTGCCAGCAGTCCATCAGGGGTAGAGACTGAAGCTTTCTTT.

This clone was seen a few times. This rearrangement joins TRBV19 to TRBJ2-2; unclear D gene. The CDR3 loop spans 16 amino acids. V lost 7 bases and J lost 2, with 17 bases in between. CDR1 and CDR2 from the germline V gene are LNHDA and SQIVND (reference sequence). CDR3 in amino acids: CASTTISYLNTGELFF. The CDR3 DNA reads as TGTGCCAGTACTACGATTAGCTACTTAAACACCGGGGAGCTGTTTTTT.

The rearrangement links TRBV30 to TRBJ1-6; D possibly corresponds to TRBD1 (6 bases). The CDR3 is made up of 16 amino acids. V lost 4 bases and J 0 bases, leaving 13 bases between the germline ends. The germline V gene encodes CDR1 GTSNPN and CDR2 SVGIG (reference sequence). The CDR3 protein is CAWKRGGYSYNSPLHF. In DNA form, the CDR3 reads TGTGCCTGGAAAAGGGGGGGCTACTCCTATAATTCACCCCTCCACTTT.

This clone was seen more than once but under ten times. The chain carries TRBV6-6 and TRBJ1-6; 7 bases line up with TRBD1. J gave up 5 bases and V 6 bases, and 4 bases lay outside the gene matches. CDR3 length: 14 residues. Germline loops: CDR1 MNHNY, CDR2 SVGAGI (reference sequence). CDR3 residues: CASRPGQNNSPLHF. DNA for the CDR3: TGTGCCAGCAGACCGGGACAGAATAATTCACCCCTCCACTTT.

The V call is TRBV5-1, the J call TRBJ1-1, with 9 bases lining up with TRBD1. The CDR3 is 15 amino acids. The trim removed 4 bases at V and 6 bases at J, leaving 10 bases unmatched. Germline loops: CDR1 SGHRS, CDR2 YFSETQ. The chain's CDR3 is CASSLRQGQGAEAFF. The CDR3 DNA reads as TGCGCCAGCAGCCTCAGACAGGGACAGGGCGCTGAAGCTTTCTTT.

V is TRBV19 and J is TRBJ2-1; 15 positions agree with TRBD2. V lost 4 bases and J lost 7; bases outside the gene matches: 2. The germline V gene has CDR1 LNHDA and CDR2 SQIVND (reference sequence). The CDR3 contains 15 residues. CDR3 sequence: CASSTGLAGGNEQFF. CDR3 DNA: TGTGCCAGTAGTACAGGACTAGCGGGGGGGAATGAGCAGTTCTTC.